This T cell receptor beta chain originates from a study of blood T cell repertoires in COVID-19. In the source study's methods: How many nucleated cells were present was estimated from reference gene primer amplification. Measured with immunoSEQ multiplex PCR; TCRdb has only the in-frame clones, and not every one. For V, J and clone size, that table is used; D and trimming come from the DNA. This sample carries about 250,000 clones, around 83% of them seen once, and the ten largest clones take approximately 1.4%. CDR1 is KGHSH and CDR2 is LQKENI in the germline V gene. The CDR3 sequence is 14 residues long. Deletions cut 5 bases from V and 9 bases from J, with 17 bases between.

J is TRBJ2-1 and V is TRBV18, with D maybe TRBD1 (6 bases). Sequencing input: peripheral blood. This receptor was obtained from a woman aged 35 to 49 who had recovered from COVID-19. CDR3 loop: CASSSLWGRGEQFF. CDR3 sequence (DNA): TGTGCCAGCTCATCATTGTGGGGGCGTGGTGAGCAGTTCTTC.